A single sample is the source of the 8 T cell receptor beta chains below, sequenced in a study of beta chain features in type 1 diabetes. Study-wide findings and caveats: Patients with Type 1 diabetes showed moderately but significantly shorter TCRB CDR3s in all four CD4+ subsets.

Expressed TCRB transcripts got sequenced, as all isolated RNA was reverse transcribed. Here immunoSEQ multiplex PCR was the method, and the copy in TCRdb shows in-frame clones only, minus some. This table has 500,000 to 800,000 clones, roughly 12% appearing once. Their cognate antigens are unknown. Material for sequencing was naive CD4+ T cells from blood. The receptor source for this set is a young man with type 1 diabetes.

This clone was counted a few times. The chain carries TRBV23-1 and TRBJ2-5; TRBD1 agrees at 7 bases. Being an ORF, TRBV23-1 has a function that is uncertain. J lost 0 bases, V lost 6 bases, and 7 bases had no gene match. CDR3 length equals 15 residues. CDR3: CASRGPTGDQETQYF. The CDR3 DNA is TGCGCCAGCAGGGGACCTACAGGGGACCAAGAGACCCAGTACTTC.

V usage is TRBV5-1 and J usage is TRBJ2-2; D unresolved. Trimming cost V 7 bases and J 2 bases, with 6 bases left between them. Germline values: CDR1 SGHRS, CDR2 YFSETQ. The length of the CDR3 is 12 residues. The CDR3 spells CASGSNTGELFF. The CDR3 nucleotides read TGCGCCAGCGGTTCAAACACCGGGGAGCTGTTTTTT.

This clone appeared a few times. This chain uses TRBV6-5 with TRBJ1-2; no clear D gene. From germline, CDR1 is MNHEY and CDR2 SVGAGI. The V end was cut by 0 bases, the J end by 2 bases, with 13 bases between. The CDR3 spans 16 residues. This chain's CDR3 is CASSYSTGIANYGYTF. The DNA for the CDR3 is TGTGCCAGCAGTTACTCGACCGGGATTGCAAACTATGGCTACACCTTC.

V usage is TRBV6-1 and J usage is TRBJ1-6, with D maybe TRBD1 (5 bases). V was cut by 4 bases and J by 8 bases, with 9 bases left in between. This CDR3 contains 13 residues. From germline, CDR1 is MNHNS and CDR2 SASEGT. CDR3 DNA sequence: TGTGCCAGCAGTGGTATGACAGATTCACCCCTCCACTTT. Translated: CASSGMTDSPLHF.

The gene calls are TRBV5-6 and TRBJ2-1; 11 nucleotides match TRBD2. The CDR3 consists of 18 residues. V was clipped by 4 bases and J by 0 bases; unmatched bases: 9. The germline V gene encodes CDR1 SGHDT and CDR2 YYEEEE. For the CDR3, the DNA is TGTGCCAGCAGCCCGACGCCGACTAGCGGGGACTCCTACAATGAGCAGTTCTTC. It encodes CASSPTPTSGDSYNEQFF.

V gene TRBV7-2 combines with J gene TRBJ2-3; 7 nucleotides match TRBD2. The length of the CDR3 is 17 residues. V was clipped by 0 bases and J by 1 base; unmatched bases: 7. The germline CDR1 and CDR2 sequences are SGHTA and FQGNSA. The CDR3 coding sequence is TGTGCCAGCAGCTTAGCGTTTCTAGCGGCAGGCACAGATACGCAGTATTTT. Its protein is CASSLAFLAAGTDTQYF.

This clone was counted between two and nine times. Other DNA sequences in this specimen translate into the identical CDR3. The chain couples TRBV10-3 to TRBJ1-5, with 7 bases identical to TRBD1. Unmatched junction bases numbered 9, after V lost 10 bases and J lost 6 bases. The length of the CDR3 is 13 residues. CDR1 ENHRY and CDR2 SYGVKD come from the germline V gene. CDR3 protein: CASRQGDTQPQHF. For the CDR3, the DNA is TGTGCCAGTCGACAGGGTGATACTCAGCCCCAGCATTTT.

This clone came up a few times. The gene calls are TRBV6-5 and TRBJ2-3; D might be TRBD2 (5 bases). CDR3 length: 16 amino acids. The germline V and J ends were trimmed by 0 bases and 4 bases, with 14 bases remaining between them. Germline CDR1 reads MNHEY; CDR2 reads SVGAGI. CDR3 amino acids: CASSYSPGLGPDTQYF. The CDR3 DNA is TGTGCCAGCAGTTACTCTCCGGGGTTAGGTCCAGATACGCAGTATTTT.